A selection of T cell receptor beta chains follows, all from one sample in a study of T-cell reconstitution after alpha-beta-depleted transplantation in children. Using its own MiXCR run on the PCR reads, TCRdb lists one record per CDR3 protein. The data contain 150,000 to 250,000 distinct CDR3 sequences, roughly 6% of them singletons. This specimen consisted of PBMCs, obtained before TCRalphabeta/CD19-depleted stem cell transplant. All receptors come from a girl less than two years old with combined immunodeficiency, due to receive a stem cell transplant. The CDR3 runs from the conserved cysteine through the conserved F or W. A D gene is named only where the DNA matches it firmly. Clone size is shown for a subset of rows, as once, few, many or a class of expanded clone.

TRBJ2-3 TRBD2 many TRBV12-3/TRBV12-4 TGTGCCAGCAGTTTGGACGGGGGGAGCACAGATACGCAGTATTTT CASSLDGGSTDTQYF
TRBJ2-7 TRBD1 many TRBV7-9 TGTGCCAGCAGCTCGGACAGGGGGAAGCAGTACTTC CASSSDRGKQYF
TRBJ2-2 TRBD1 many TRBV5-6 TGTGCCAGCAGCCACGGACAGGGGAACACCGGGGAGCTGTTTTTT CASSHGQGNTGELFF
TRBJ1-1 . . TRBV1 TGCACCAGCAGCCAAGGAAAATTGGGGACAGTTTGTTTGAACACTGAAGCTTTCTTT CTSSQGKLGTVCLNTEAFF
TRBJ2-1 . . TRBV7-6 TGTGCCAGCAGCTTAGCGCCATGGACATTGCAGTTCTTC CASSLAPWTLQFF
TRBJ1-1 . . TRBV5-1 TGCGCCAGCAGCTTGGGGGCGGGGGGGGACACTGAAGCTTTCTTT CASSLGAGGDTEAFF
TRBJ2-7 TRBD1 many TRBV24-1 TGTGCCACCAGTCCTTCAGGGACAGGGATGTACGAGCAGTACTTC CATSPSGTGMYEQYF
TRBJ2-3 . many TRBV4-2 TGTGCCAGCAGCCAAGGGACAGGCACAGATACGCAGTATTTT CASSQGTGTDTQYF
TRBJ2-1 . many TRBV12-3/TRBV12-4 TGTGCCAGCAGTTTGGGTGGACTTACCAATGAGCAGTTCTTC CASSLGGLTNEQFF
TRBJ2-4 . many TRBV7-2 TGTGCCAGCAGCTTAAATCCCCCCATTCAGTACTTC CASSLNPPIQYF
TRBJ2-3 . few TRBV7-2 TGTGCCAGCAGCTTATACGACACAGATACGCAGTATTTT CASSLYDTDTQYF
TRBJ2-3 . . TRBV4-3 TGCGCCAGCAGCCAAAACGCCGGCAGCACAGATACGCAGTATTTT CASSQNAGSTDTQYF
TRBJ1-2 . many TRBV9 TGTGCCAGCACCAGTGATCCCGCGTATGGCTACACCTTC CASTSDPAYGYTF
TRBJ2-2 TRBD1 many TRBV5-6 TGTGCCAGCAGCTCGTACCGGACAGGGGAGAAGACCGGGGAGCTGTTTTTT CASSSYRTGEKTGELFF
TRBJ2-3 TRBD2 . TRBV5-1 TGCGCCAGCAGCTTGTTCCAGCGGGGGGTACTAGGCACAGATACGCAGTATTTT CASSLFQRGVLGTDTQYF
TRBJ2-1 TRBD1 many TRBV7-7 TGTGCTAGCAGCTTAGCACAGGGGGGTCGGAGTGAGCAGTTCTTC CASSLAQGGRSEQFF
TRBJ2-7 . many TRBV29-1 TGCAGCGTTGAAGAAAAGGGCCCCTACGAGCAGTACTTC CSVEEKGPYEQYF
TRBJ2-1 . few TRBV4-2 TGTGCCAGCAGTGGACCCGGCTCCTACAATGAGCAGTTCTTC CASSGPGSYNEQFF
TRBJ2-1 . many TRBV12-3/TRBV12-4 TGTGCCAGCAGTCCAACATGGGTTAGCTCCTACAATGAGCAGTTCTTC CASSPTWVSSYNEQFF
TRBJ2-1 TRBD1 many TRBV7-2 TGTGCCAGCAGCTCACAGGGGTACAATGAGCAGTTCTTC CASSSQGYNEQFF
TRBJ2-1 TRBD1 many TRBV20-1 TGCAGTGCTAGAGATCTCAGGGACAGGCGATACAATGAGCAGTTCTTC CSARDLRDRRYNEQFF
TRBJ2-2 . many TRBV19 TGTGCCTCGCTTCCGGACACCGGGGAGCTGTTTTTT CASLPDTGELFF
TRBJ2-2 TRBD1 many TRBV28 TGTGCCAGCAGTTTATTGGGCAGGGGGCGCCTGAACACCGGGGAGCTGTTTTTT CASSLLGRGRLNTGELFF
TRBJ2-3 . many TRBV12-3/TRBV12-4 TGTGCCAGCAGTTTAGGTGGGGGATCCGCAGATACGCAGTATTTT CASSLGGGSADTQYF
TRBJ2-7 TRBD1 . TRBV7-6 TGTGCCAGCAGCTTAGGACAGGGTATCCTCTCCTACGAGCAGTACTTC CASSLGQGILSYEQYF
TRBJ2-7 TRBD2 few TRBV5-1 TGCGCCAGCAGCTTGGAAGCGGGGGGGCCGGAGCAGTACTTC CASSLEAGGPEQYF
TRBJ1-5 . many TRBV20-1 TGCAGTGCTAGGAAGCAGGAGGGTGGTAATCAGCCCCAGCATTTT CSARKQEGGNQPQHF